The 17 T cell receptor beta chains below all came from one sample that was sequenced in a study of blood T cell repertoires in COVID-19. The method was immunoSEQ multiplex PCR; TCRdb's version includes in-frame clones alone and lacks a portion of them. The sample carries about 500,000 clones, roughly 87% recorded once. Material: peripheral blood. These receptors were collected from a man aged 18 to 30 with COVID-19, enrolled during active disease.

The genes are TRBV11-3 and TRBJ2-7; 7 bases fit TRBD2. J gave up 6 bases and V 0 bases, and 14 bases lay outside the gene matches. CDR3 length: 17 amino acids. The V gene's germline CDR1 is SGHNT and CDR2 YENEEA. The CDR3: CASSLELAVPMSPEQYF. CDR3 nucleotides: TGTGCCAGCAGCTTAGAGCTAGCGGTCCCTATGTCGCCCGAGCAGTACTTC. The full variable domain, with the rest looked up from reference TRBV11-3 and TRBJ2-7, is EAGVVQSPRYKIIEKKQPVAFWCNPISGHNTLYWYLQNLGQGPELLIRYENEEAVDDSQLPKDRFSAERLKGVDSTLKIQPAELGDSAVYLCASSLELAVPMSPEQYFGPGTRLTVT.

The chain carries TRBV2 and TRBJ1-5; unclear D gene. V was cut by 7 bases and J by 6 bases, with 13 bases left in between. This CDR3 is 13 amino acids long. The germline V gene has CDR1 SNHLY and CDR2 FYNNEI. The CDR3 sequence is CASMFGVGQPQHF. As DNA, the CDR3 is TGTGCCAGCATGTTCGGGGTGGGTCAGCCCCAGCATTTT.

The chain couples TRBV29-1 to TRBJ2-1; TRBD1 agrees at 10 bases. CDR1 is SQVTM, CDR2 ANQGSEA, per germline. The CDR3 has 16 residues. V lost 1 base and J lost 7; bases outside the gene matches: 10. This chain's CDR3 is CSVEGPGTGVGNEQFF. The CDR3 region has the DNA TGCAGCGTTGAAGGCCCGGGGACAGGGGTTGGGAATGAGCAGTTCTTC.

The genes are TRBV14 and TRBJ2-2, with 9 bases fitting TRBD2. The CDR3 sequence is 16 residues long. Unmatched junction bases numbered 6, after V lost 0 bases and J lost 7 bases. CDR1 SGHDN and CDR2 FVKESK come from the germline V gene. CDR3 amino acids: CASSQDKAGGLGELFF. CDR3 DNA: TGTGCCAGCAGCCAAGATAAAGCGGGAGGACTCGGGGAGCTGTTTTTT.

Written as DNA, the CDR3 is TGCGCCAGCAGCTTGACCGGGATAGAGCAGTACTTC. It is translated as CASSLTGIEQYF. V usage is TRBV5-1 and J usage is TRBJ2-7; tentatively, D is TRBD2 (5 bases). This CDR3 has 12 residues. V lost 1 base and J 7 bases, leaving 9 bases between the germline ends. From germline, CDR1 is SGHRS and CDR2 YFSETQ.

V gene TRBV19 combines with J gene TRBJ1-2; D is uncertain. Germline CDR1 is LNHDA and CDR2 is SQIVND (reference sequence). The CDR3 runs 12 residues. V shed 4 bases and J shed 3 bases, with 6 bases lying between them. The CDR3 DNA is TGTGCCAGTAGTAGCAGCGACTATGGCTACACCTTC. This encodes CASSSSDYGYTF.

The chain employs TRBV12-3 or TRBV12-4 and TRBJ1-2, with D possibly TRBD1 on 6 matching bases. V was trimmed by 3 bases and J by 4 bases, leaving 9 bases between them. The CDR3 consists of 13 residues. The CDR3 here is CASSFGQPYGYTF. DNA for the CDR3: TGTGCCAGCAGTTTCGGACAGCCCTATGGCTACACCTTC.

The J gene is TRBJ2-3, the V gene TRBV3-1 (or the pseudogene TRBV3-2); TRBD2 might be the D (5 bases). Between the trimmed V and J ends, which lost 6 bases and 0 bases, there was a span of 13 bases. Germline values: CDR1 LGHDT, CDR2 YNNKEL (reference sequence). CDR3 length: 15 residues. CDR3 in DNA: TGTGCCAGCAGTCCTGACTATGCTAGCACAGATACGCAGTATTTT. Residues: CASSPDYASTDTQYF.

V usage is TRBV2 and J usage is TRBJ1-5; D is perhaps TRBD1 (5 bases). CDR3 length: 13 residues. Per germline, CDR1 SNHLY and CDR2 FYNNEI. V was trimmed by 7 bases and J by 6 bases, leaving 13 bases between them. This CDR3 is CASNIDRRQPQHF. CDR3 DNA: TGTGCCAGCAACATCGACAGACGTCAGCCCCAGCATTTT.

The chain has TRBV7-9 and TRBJ2-1, with D possibly TRBD1 on 7 matching bases. CDR3 length: 16 amino acids. CDR1 is SEHNR and CDR2 is FQNEAQ in the germline V gene (reference sequence). The ends were cut back, 5 bases at V and 1 base at J, with 15 bases in the middle. CDR3 protein: CASSGTAGQSYNEQFF. As DNA, the CDR3 is TGTGCCAGCAGCGGGACAGCGGGTCAGTCCTACAATGAGCAGTTCTTC.

The CDR3 here is CAWSVSGRAYVEQFF. The CDR3 bases are TGTGCCTGGAGTGTCAGCGGGAGGGCCTACGTTGAGCAGTTCTTC. V usage is TRBV30 and J usage is TRBJ2-1; 10 bases match TRBD2. Germline values: CDR1 GTSNPN, CDR2 SVGIG (reference sequence). The CDR3 spans 15 residues. V lost 0 bases and J lost 9; bases outside the gene matches: 8.

The chain recombines TRBV27 with TRBJ2-7, with 8 bases identical to TRBD1. V dropped 5 bases and J dropped 5; count of bases not matched to a gene: 8. The CDR3 is 14 amino acids. CDR1 is MNHEY and CDR2 is SMNVEV in the germline V gene (reference sequence). CDR3 nucleotides: TGTGCCAGCAGTCCTGACAGGGGAAAGAACGAGCAGTACTTC. Protein: CASSPDRGKNEQYF.

The sample holds one count of this clone. This chain connects TRBV5-1 to TRBJ2-3; 14 bases agree with TRBD2. Looked up from germline, CDR1 is SGHRS and CDR2 is YFSETQ. CDR3 size: 15 residues. The ends lost 6 bases at V and 5 bases at J; junction bases unmatched: 5. CDR3 DNA: TGCGCCAGCAACGTGGGGACTAGCGGGAGAGATACGCAGTATTTT. Translation: CASNVGTSGRDTQYF. The full variable domain, with the rest looked up from reference TRBV5-1 and TRBJ2-3, is KAGVTQTPRYLIKTRGQQVTLSCSPISGHRSVSWYQQTPGQGLQFLFEYFSETQRNKGNFPGRFSGRQFSNSRSEMNVSTLELGDSALYLCASNVGTSGRDTQYFGPGTRLTVL.

This clone was detected once. The chain uses TRBV3-1 (or the pseudogene TRBV3-2) and TRBJ2-5; 7 bases fit TRBD2. The CDR3 spans 14 residues. With V trimmed by 1 base and J by 6 bases, 5 bases remained unmatched. Germline V gene lookup returns CDR1 LGHDT and CDR2 YNNKEL (reference sequence). CDR3 protein: CASSQAVGGKTQYF. In nucleotides, the CDR3 is TGTGCCAGCAGCCAAGCGGTCGGGGGGAAGACCCAGTACTTC.

CDR3 sequence (DNA): TGTGCCAGCAGTGAATGGGGAGACGTTGCTTATAATTCACCCCTCCACTTT. It specifies CASSEWGDVAYNSPLHF. The genes are TRBV6-1 and TRBJ1-6, with D uncertain. Trimming took off 2 bases at V and 4 bases at J, with 15 bases between the two ends. The V gene's germline CDR1 is MNHNS and CDR2 SASEGT. The CDR3 totals 17 residues.

The V call is TRBV19, the J call TRBJ1-1; D may be TRBD1 (5 bases). The CDR3 is made up of 13 amino acids. Deletions cut 10 bases from V and 7 bases from J, with 19 bases between. CDR1 and CDR2 (germline): LNHDA, SQIVND (reference sequence). The chain's CDR3 is CATSYGGGGEAFF. The CDR3 DNA is TGTGCCACTTCATACGGGGGGGGTGGTGAAGCTTTCTTT.

This chain links TRBV29-1 with TRBJ2-7, with 11 bases aligning to TRBD2. From germline, CDR1 is SQVTM and CDR2 ANQGSEA. The CDR3 loop spans 14 amino acids. Trimming cost V 4 bases and J 5 bases; bases outside gene matches: 7. The CDR3 here is CSVVLAGGPDEQYF. DNA of the CDR3: TGCAGCGTTGTGCTAGCGGGAGGACCGGACGAGCAGTACTTC.